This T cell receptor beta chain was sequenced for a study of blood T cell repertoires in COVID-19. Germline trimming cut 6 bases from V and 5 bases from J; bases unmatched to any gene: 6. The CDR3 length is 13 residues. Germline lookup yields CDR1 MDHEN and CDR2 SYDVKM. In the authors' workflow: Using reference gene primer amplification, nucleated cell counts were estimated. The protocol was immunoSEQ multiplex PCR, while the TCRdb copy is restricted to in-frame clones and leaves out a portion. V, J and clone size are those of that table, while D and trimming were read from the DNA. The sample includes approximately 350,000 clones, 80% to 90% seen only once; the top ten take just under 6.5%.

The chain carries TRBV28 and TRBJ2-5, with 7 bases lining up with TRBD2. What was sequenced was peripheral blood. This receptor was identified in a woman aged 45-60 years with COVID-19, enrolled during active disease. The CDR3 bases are TGTGCCAGCAGACGATCGGGGGGTGAGACCCAGTACTTC. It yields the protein CASRRSGGETQYF.